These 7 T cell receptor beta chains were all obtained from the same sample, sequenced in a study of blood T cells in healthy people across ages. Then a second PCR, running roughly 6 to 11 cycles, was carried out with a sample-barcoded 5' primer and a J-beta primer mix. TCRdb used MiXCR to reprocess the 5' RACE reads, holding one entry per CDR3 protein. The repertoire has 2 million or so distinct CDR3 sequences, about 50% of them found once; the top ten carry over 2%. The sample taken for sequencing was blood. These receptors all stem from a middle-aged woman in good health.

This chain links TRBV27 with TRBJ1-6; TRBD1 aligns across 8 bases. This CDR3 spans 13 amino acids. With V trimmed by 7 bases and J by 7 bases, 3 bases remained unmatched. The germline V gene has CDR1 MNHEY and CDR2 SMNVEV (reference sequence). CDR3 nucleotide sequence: TGTGCCAGCAAAGGGACAGGAAATTCACCCCTCCACTTT. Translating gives CASKGTGNSPLHF.

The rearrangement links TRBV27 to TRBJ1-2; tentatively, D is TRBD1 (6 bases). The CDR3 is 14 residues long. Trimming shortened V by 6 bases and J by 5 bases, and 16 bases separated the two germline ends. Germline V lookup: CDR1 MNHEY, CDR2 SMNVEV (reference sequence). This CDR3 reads CASSAIDRPYGYTF. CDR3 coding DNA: TGTGCCAGCAGCGCCATCGACAGGCCATATGGCTACACCTTC.

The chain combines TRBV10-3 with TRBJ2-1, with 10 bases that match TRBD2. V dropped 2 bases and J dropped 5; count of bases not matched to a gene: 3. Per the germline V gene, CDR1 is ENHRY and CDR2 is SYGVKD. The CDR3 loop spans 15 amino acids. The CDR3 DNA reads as TGTGCCATCAGTGAGCTCGGACTAGCGGACAATGAGCAGTTCTTC. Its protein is CAISELGLADNEQFF.

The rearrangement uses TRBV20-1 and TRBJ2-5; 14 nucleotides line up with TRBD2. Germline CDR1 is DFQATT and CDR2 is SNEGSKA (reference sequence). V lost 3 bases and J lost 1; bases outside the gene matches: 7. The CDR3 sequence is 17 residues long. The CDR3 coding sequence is TGCAGTGCTAGCAGACTAGCGGGGGGGCCGATCCAAGAGACCCAGTACTTC. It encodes CSASRLAGGPIQETQYF.

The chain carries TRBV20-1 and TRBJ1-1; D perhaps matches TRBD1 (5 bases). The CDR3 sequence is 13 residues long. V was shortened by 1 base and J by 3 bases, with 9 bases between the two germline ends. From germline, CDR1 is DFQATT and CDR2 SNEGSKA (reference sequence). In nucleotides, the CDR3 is TGCAGTGCTAGAGGGGGGTCCGACACTGAAGCTTTCTTT. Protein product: CSARGGSDTEAFF.

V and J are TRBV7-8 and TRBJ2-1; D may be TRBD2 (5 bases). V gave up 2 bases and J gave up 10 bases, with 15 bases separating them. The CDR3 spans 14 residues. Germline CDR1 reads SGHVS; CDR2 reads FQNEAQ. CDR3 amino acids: CASSLMRRGEEQFF. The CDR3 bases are TGTGCCAGCAGCTTAATGAGACGGGGAGAAGAGCAGTTCTTC.

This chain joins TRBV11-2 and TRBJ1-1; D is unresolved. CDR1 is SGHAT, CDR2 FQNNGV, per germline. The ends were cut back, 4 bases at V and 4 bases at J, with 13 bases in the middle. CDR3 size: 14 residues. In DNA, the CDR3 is TGTGCCAGCAGCTCCGGACTGGCCCGCACTGAAGCTTTCTTT. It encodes CASSSGLARTEAFF.